This T cell receptor (beta chain) came from a study of T cells in women clearing cervical HPV infection. Concerning this clone itself: The sequenced fragment ends 3 residues before the CDR3 boundary, so the rest is inferred from the germline J gene.

Sequencing used immunoSEQ multiplex PCR; TCRdb keeps in-frame clones, though not all of them. Its listing shows approximately 17,000 clones. The CDR3 covers 15 residues. Germline lookup yields CDR1 SGHNT and CDR2 YYREEE (reference sequence). The V end lost 4 bases, the J end lost 10 bases, and 18 bases lay between the germline ends. The sequence was collected from a woman aged 18 to 69 with a cervical HPV16 infection that either progressed to CIN3+ or cleared (not recorded which). Source material: blood buffy coat. The J gene is TRBJ1-6, the V gene TRBV5-4; a possible D gene is TRBD1 (6 bases). The CDR3 sequence is CASSIQTGRKSPLHF. CDR3 DNA (partial): TGTGCCAGCAGCATACAGACAGGACGGAAATCACCC.